This entry lists 30 T cell receptor beta chains sequenced from one sample in a study of cytomegalovirus exposure and HLA in healthy donors. Amplification used 60 Vbeta primers and 13 Jbeta primers. Measured with immunoSEQ multiplex PCR; TCRdb has only the in-frame clones, and not every one. The sample lists about 96,000 clones, more than 60% occurring once. The sample comprised PBMCs. The receptor source for this set is a man in his fifties or sixties in good health and CMV-seropositive.

The chain employs TRBV9 and TRBJ1-2, with 7 bases lining up with TRBD1. The J segment lost 2 bases and the V segment lost 0 bases, leaving 10 bases of the junction unmatched. CDR3 length: 17 residues. Per the germline V gene, CDR1 is SGDLS and CDR2 is YYNGEE. The chain's CDR3 is CASSVGMWGQLNYGYTF. In DNA, the CDR3 is TGTGCCAGCAGCGTAGGGATGTGGGGACAGTTAAACTATGGCTACACCTTC. The full variable domain, with the rest looked up from reference TRBV9 and TRBJ1-2, is DSGVTQTPKHLITATGQRVTLRCSPRSGDLSVYWYQQSLDQGLQFLIQYYNGEERAKGNILERFSAQQFPDLHSELNLSSLELGDSALYFCASSVGMWGQLNYGYTFGSGTRLTVV.

The rearrangement uses TRBV4-1 and TRBJ1-1, with TRBD1 matching 7 bases. V trimming: 0 bases; J trimming: 4 bases; junction bases outside the gene matches: 2. Germline V gene data show CDR1 as MGHRA and CDR2 as YSYEKL. The CDR3 is made up of 14 amino acids. CDR3 region: CASSQERQGTEAFF. The CDR3 region has the DNA TGCGCCAGCAGCCAAGAAAGACAGGGCACTGAAGCTTTCTTT.

The chain recombines TRBV5-1 with TRBJ2-5; 13 nucleotides align to TRBD2. Losses at the gene ends were 4 bases for V and 5 bases for J; bases not matched to a gene: 5. The germline CDR1 and CDR2 sequences are SGHRS and YFSETQ. CDR3 length equals 15 residues. CDR3 DNA sequence: TGCGCCAGCAGCCCTGGACTAGCGGGGGACGAGACCCAGTACTTC. The encoded protein is CASSPGLAGDETQYF.

The CDR3 nucleotides read TGTGCCAGCAGCTTGGGACAGCTCATGAACACTGAAGCTTTCTTT. Its translation is CASSLGQLMNTEAFF. V is TRBV5-6 and J is TRBJ1-1, with D perhaps TRBD1 (5 bases). The ends were cut back, 0 bases at V and 0 bases at J, with 9 bases in the middle. There are 15 residues in the CDR3. Germline-derived CDR1 and CDR2 are SGHDT and YYEEEE.

On this clone itself: Other DNA sequences in this specimen translate into the identical CDR3. The chain joins TRBV5-4 to TRBJ2-7, with 10 bases aligning to TRBD2. Looked up from germline, CDR1 is SGHNT and CDR2 is YYREEE (reference sequence). The V and J ends lost 4 bases and 5 bases, in that order; junction bases with no gene match: 6. The CDR3 covers 14 residues. The CDR3 DNA reads TGTGCCAGCAGCCTGGTCCTAGCGGGGGACGAGCAGTACTTC. Its translation is CASSLVLAGDEQYF.

This clone was picked up a small number of times. This chain joins TRBV6-5 and TRBJ2-3, with TRBD1 matching over 7 bases. CDR1 is MNHEY and CDR2 is SVGAGI in the germline V gene. This CDR3 region has 15 residues. J was trimmed by 2 bases and V by 5 bases; bases with no gene match: 7. CDR3 coding DNA: TGTGCCAGCAGTCAGAGACAGGGAGTCACAGATACGCAGTATTTT. Translating gives CASSQRQGVTDTQYF.

This clone has just a few counts. The genes are TRBV21-1 and TRBJ1-3. TRBV21-1 is noted as a pseudogene. The CDR3 has 13 amino acids. Here the CDR3 reads CASKAPSGNTIYF. In nucleotides, the CDR3 is TGTGCCAGCAAAGCCCCCTCTGGAAACACCATATATTTT.

The rearrangement joins TRBV10-3 to TRBJ2-2; the match to TRBD1 covers 12 bases. The CDR3 length is 18 residues. Germline CDR1 reads ENHRY; CDR2 reads SYGVKD. V was clipped by 6 bases and J by 4 bases; unmatched bases: 12. Here the CDR3 DNA reads TGTGCCATCAGGGGTTCGGGACAGGGGGCGCTGGGCACCGGGGAGCTGTTTTTT. This codes for CAIRGSGQGALGTGELFF.

The CDR3 here is CASSRDRGYEQYF. The CDR3 DNA reads TGTGCCAGCAGTCGGGACAGGGGCTACGAGCAGTACTTC. V and J are TRBV6-5 and TRBJ2-7, with 10 bases lining up with TRBD1. Losses at the gene ends were 5 bases for V and 3 bases for J; bases not matched to a gene: 1. The CDR3 has 13 amino acids. Germline CDR1 reads MNHEY; CDR2 reads SVGAGI.

V is TRBV27 and J is TRBJ2-1; D is possibly TRBD1 (5 bases). Trimming removed 2 bases at V and 6 bases at J, with 8 bases between. Per germline, CDR1 MNHEY and CDR2 SMNVEV (reference sequence). The CDR3 consists of 13 residues. The CDR3 here is CASSLGQGNEQFF. The CDR3 DNA follows: TGTGCCAGCAGTTTAGGGCAGGGCAATGAGCAGTTCTTC.

V and J are TRBV30 and TRBJ1-2, with 7 bases matching TRBD1. The CDR3 length is 13 residues. Per the germline V gene, CDR1 is GTSNPN and CDR2 is SVGIG (reference sequence). The V gene end was trimmed by 2 bases and the J gene end by 4 bases; junction bases not matched to a gene: 4. The CDR3 region has the DNA TGTGCCTGGAGTACAGGGGCCGGCTATGGCTACACCTTC. This encodes CAWSTGAGYGYTF. Complete variable domain (other parts from reference TRBV30 and TRBJ1-2): SQTIHQWPATLVQPVGSPLSLECTVEGTSNPNLYWYRQAAGRGLQLLFYSVGIGQISSEVPQNLSASRPQDRQFILSSKKLLLSDSGFYLCAWSTGAGYGYTFGSGTRLTVV.

The rearrangement joins TRBV6-1 to TRBJ1-1, with 7 nucleotides matching TRBD1. Germline V CDR1 and CDR2: MNHNS, SASEGT. Losses at the gene ends were 6 bases for V and 0 bases for J; bases not matched to a gene: 7. The length of the CDR3 is 15 residues. The CDR3 DNA sequence: TGTGCCAGCAGCGCCCAGGGGGGCTTGAACACTGAAGCTTTCTTT. It is translated as CASSAQGGLNTEAFF.

The DNA for the CDR3 is TGTGCCAGCAGCTTAAGCAGCGGGGGGGACTCCTACGAGCAGTACTTC. Protein: CASSLSSGGDSYEQYF. The V gene is TRBV7-2, the J gene TRBJ2-7, with 10 bases that match TRBD2. The CDR3 contains 16 residues. The V gene's germline CDR1 is SGHTA and CDR2 FQGNSA. V shed 2 bases and J 0 bases; nucleotides not matched to a gene: 4.

This chain connects TRBV28 to TRBJ1-5; TRBD1 agrees at 10 bases. V was clipped by 5 bases and J by 4 bases; unmatched bases: 2. CDR3 length: 14 residues. The germline gives CDR1 MDHEN, CDR2 SYDVKM. In DNA, the CDR3 is TGTGCCAGCAGTCCGGGACAGGGGAATCAGCCCCAGCATTTT. Protein product: CASSPGQGNQPQHF.

This chain connects TRBV6-5 to TRBJ2-7; TRBD1 aligns across 10 bases. This CDR3 has 15 residues. Germline values: CDR1 MNHEY, CDR2 SVGAGI. V dropped 2 bases and J dropped 6; count of bases not matched to a gene: 7. The DNA of the CDR3 is TGTGCCAGCAGTTACACTGGGACAGGGGAGGGCGAGCAGTACTTC. Translated, it gives CASSYTGTGEGEQYF.

V and J are TRBV19 and TRBJ2-7; the D gene is possibly TRBD2 (5 bases). The germline gives CDR1 LNHDA, CDR2 SQIVND (reference sequence). Trimming cost V 1 base and J 0 bases, with 10 bases left between them. The length of the CDR3 is 15 residues. CDR3 sequence reads: CASSIVAAGSYEQYF. The CDR3 region has the DNA TGTGCCAGTAGTATAGTCGCGGCGGGCTCCTACGAGCAGTACTTC. The complete variable domain, with remaining parts taken from reference TRBV19 and TRBJ2-7, reads DGGITQSPKYLFRKEGQNVTLSCEQNLNHDAMYWYRQDPGQGLRLIYYSQIVNDFQKGDIAEGYSVSREKKESFPLTVTSAQKNPTAFYLCASSIVAAGSYEQYFGPGTRLTVT.

The V call is TRBV25-1, the J call TRBJ1-1, with TRBD1 as a possible D gene (5 bases). Germline CDR1 is MGHDK and CDR2 is SYGVNS. This CDR3 has 15 amino acids. Between the trimmed V and J ends, which lost 0 bases and 4 bases, there was a span of 12 bases. The CDR3: CASSEYIGAITEAFF. The CDR3 DNA sequence: TGTGCCAGCAGTGAATATATTGGGGCAATCACTGAAGCTTTCTTT.

This clone was counted a few times. The rearrangement joins TRBV21-1 to TRBJ2-3; the table calls TRBD2, which could not be checked here. TRBV21-1 is reported as a pseudogene. The CDR3 is 17 amino acids. This CDR3 reads CASSKGDRGLVTDTQYF. The CDR3 bases are TGTGCCAGCAGCAAAGGGGATCGAGGACTAGTCACAGATACGCAGTATTTT.

The CDR3 DNA reads TGTGCCAGCAGTTCACCGGGGGAAGGGGCGGTGTCTTTCTTT. Protein product: CASSSPGEGAVSFF. The chain couples TRBV6-6 to TRBJ1-1, with D possibly being TRBD1 (5 bases). Looked up from germline, CDR1 is MNHNY and CDR2 is SVGAGI (reference sequence). The CDR3 consists of 14 residues. V was trimmed by 4 bases and J by 12 bases, leaving 21 bases between them.

The J gene is TRBJ1-2, the V gene TRBV28, with D possibly TRBD1 on 6 matching bases. Trimming removed 8 bases at V and 8 bases at J, with 15 bases between. The CDR3 has 12 amino acids. Germline V gene data show CDR1 as MDHEN and CDR2 as SYDVKM. This CDR3 reads CASFGGARGYTF. The CDR3 DNA sequence: TGTGCCAGCTTTGGGGGGGCGCGAGGCTACACCTTC.

This sequence joins TRBV4-3 and TRBJ1-1; D ambiguous. V was trimmed by 4 bases and J by 1 base, leaving 13 bases between them. This CDR3 contains 15 residues. Per the germline V gene, CDR1 is LGHNA and CDR2 is YSLEER. The CDR3: CASSRELRENTEAFF. For the CDR3, the DNA is TGCGCCAGCAGCCGGGAGCTTCGGGAGAACACTGAAGCTTTCTTT.

This clone was seen a few times. The rearrangement joins TRBV4-1 to TRBJ1-2; D perhaps matches TRBD1 (6 bases). Germline CDR1 reads MGHRA; CDR2 reads YSYEKL. Trimming left V 1 base short and J 7 bases short, with 16 bases between. This CDR3 spans 15 amino acids. The CDR3 DNA sequence: TGCGCCAGCAGCCAAGGTACAGGGCTGACAGGTGGCTACACCTTC. Its translation is CASSQGTGLTGGYTF.

This chain links TRBV6-5 with TRBJ2-7, with 10 bases that match TRBD2. The V gene end was trimmed by 2 bases and the J gene end by 4 bases; junction bases not matched to a gene: 5. CDR1 is MNHEY, CDR2 SVGAGI, per germline. The CDR3 runs to 15 residues. The CDR3 nucleotides are TGTGCCAGCAGTTACCAAGCGGGGGGGCCTTACGAGCAGTACTTC. It encodes CASSYQAGGPYEQYF.

The chain uses TRBV27 and TRBJ2-1; perhaps TRBD2 as D (7 bases). Per germline, CDR1 MNHEY and CDR2 SMNVEV (reference sequence). V was trimmed by 2 bases and J by 8 bases, leaving 19 bases between them. The length of the CDR3 is 16 residues. CDR3 nucleotide sequence: TGTGCCAGCAGTTTAATTAAGGGGGGGGGCGGGCATGAGCAGTTCTTC. It encodes CASSLIKGGGGHEQFF.

The chain recombines TRBV19 with TRBJ2-5; 7 bases are a match to TRBD1. The CDR3 covers 16 residues. Trimming at V came to 1 base and at J to 4 bases, leaving 9 bases not matched to a gene. Per the germline V gene, CDR1 is LNHDA and CDR2 is SQIVND (reference sequence). The CDR3 DNA is TGTGCCAGTAGTATAGGGACCACAGGGGTCGGAGAGACCCAGTACTTC. Protein: CASSIGTTGVGETQYF.

This clone was observed a few times. The rearrangement links TRBV7-6 to TRBJ1-1; D is ambiguous. The length of the CDR3 is 13 residues. Looked up from germline, CDR1 is SGHVS and CDR2 is FNYEAQ. V shed 5 bases and J shed 0 bases, with 7 bases lying between them. CDR3 bases: TGTGCCAGCAGCCCTACAGTGAACACTGAAGCTTTCTTT. As protein: CASSPTVNTEAFF. The full variable domain, rest sourced from reference TRBV7-6 and TRBJ1-1, is GAGVSQSPRYKVTKRGQDVALRCDPISGHVSLYWYRQALGQGPEFLTYFNYEAQQDKSGLPNDRFSAERPEGSISTLTIQRTEQRDSAMYRCASSPTVNTEAFFGQGTRLTVV.

This sequence joins TRBV4-1 and TRBJ1-2, with D maybe TRBD1 (5 bases). CDR1 and CDR2 from the germline V gene are MGHRA and YSYEKL. The CDR3 runs 14 residues. Between the trimmed V and J ends, which lost 0 bases and 8 bases, there was a span of 13 bases. The CDR3 bases are TGCGCCAGCAGCCAAGAGGCAGGGAAGTTCGGCTACACCTTC. This codes for CASSQEAGKFGYTF.

This sequence joins TRBV7-2 and TRBJ2-7; maybe TRBD2 (6 bases). CDR3 length: 12 amino acids. CDR1 and CDR2 from the germline V gene are SGHTA and FQGNSA. Trimming stripped 5 bases from V and 7 bases from J, with 12 bases between. CDR3 nucleotides: TGTGCCAGCAGCATGGGACTGACGGAGCAGTACTTC. This sequence encodes CASSMGLTEQYF.

The chain has TRBV4-2 and TRBJ2-3; D unresolved. The CDR3 is 13 amino acids. Trimming cost V 1 base and J 4 bases, with 6 bases left between them. Germline CDR1 reads LGHNA; CDR2 reads YNFKEQ. The CDR3 sequence is CASSQGDSDTQYF. Here the CDR3 DNA reads TGTGCCAGCAGCCAAGGTGACTCAGATACGCAGTATTTT.

The J gene is TRBJ1-6, the V gene TRBV27; tentatively, D is TRBD1 (5 bases). This CDR3 spans 17 amino acids. V lost 2 bases to trimming and J lost 2 bases, with 13 bases between them. CDR1 and CDR2 from the germline V gene are MNHEY and SMNVEV (reference sequence). CDR3: CASSLSLPGTYNSPLHF. In DNA form, the CDR3 reads TGTGCCAGCAGTTTAAGCTTGCCAGGGACCTATAATTCACCCCTCCACTTT.